The next 7 T cell receptor beta chains were all read from a single sample in a study of cytomegalovirus exposure and HLA in healthy donors. 13 Jbeta primers and 60 Vbeta primers were used for the PCR. The table came from immunoSEQ multiplex PCR; TCRdb's copy has only in-frame clones and leaves some out. Among 150,000 to 200,000 clones, just over 70% were seen once, and the ten largest hold 4% to 5%. Sequencing was carried out using PBMCs. The receptors stem from a man aged 18 to 29 in good health and CMV-seropositive.

The V call is TRBV6-5, the J call TRBJ1-2; D call uncertain. V lost 7 bases, J lost 8 bases, and 17 bases lay in between. The germline V gene encodes CDR1 MNHEY and CDR2 SVGAGI. The CDR3 has 13 residues. The CDR3 DNA reads as TGTGCCAGCACTTTGGCCCCCTCGTGGGGCTACACCTTC. Protein: CASTLAPSWGYTF.

The chain is built from TRBV15 and TRBJ1-3, with 8 bases aligning to TRBD1. The CDR3 length is 17 residues. The J segment lost 7 bases and the V segment lost 0 bases, leaving 11 bases of the junction unmatched. Per the germline V gene, CDR1 is LNHNV and CDR2 is YYDKDF (reference sequence). CDR3 nucleotides: TGTGCCACCAGCAGAGATCGAGGACAGGGCCAGGACAACACCATATATTTT. It specifies CATSRDRGQGQDNTIYF.

The chain links TRBV19 to TRBJ2-5; no firm D call. This CDR3 is built from 13 residues. Germline CDR1 LNHDA, CDR2 SQIVND (reference sequence). The V gene lost 5 bases and the J gene lost 3 bases, with 10 bases spanning the gap. Written as DNA, the CDR3 is TGTGCCAGTAGTTACGGTGGAGAAGAGACCCAGTACTTC. Its protein product is CASSYGGEETQYF.

The chain has TRBV5-1 and TRBJ1-3; possibly TRBD1 for D (6 bases). The V end lost 6 bases, the J end lost 4 bases, and 17 bases lay between the germline ends. From germline, CDR1 is SGHRS and CDR2 YFSETQ. The CDR3 contains 15 residues. Here the CDR3 reads CASTTAGAQGNTIYF. The CDR3 coding sequence is TGCGCCAGCACTACGGCGGGGGCGCAGGGAAACACCATATATTTT.

The chain links TRBV29-1 to TRBJ1-2, with 7 bases identical to TRBD1. Germline CDR1 and CDR2: SQVTM and ANQGSEA. Losses at the gene ends were 1 base for V and 4 bases for J; bases not matched to a gene: 9. The CDR3 is 15 amino acids. The CDR3 reads CSVEARTGAFYGYTF. Here the CDR3 DNA reads TGCAGCGTTGAAGCCCGGACAGGCGCGTTCTATGGCTACACCTTC.

This clone turned up a few times. This chain joins TRBV7-9 and TRBJ1-6, with D uncertain. CDR3 length equals 14 residues. Trimming stripped 6 bases from V and 6 bases from J, with 12 bases between. Germline loops: CDR1 SEHNR, CDR2 FQNEAQ (reference sequence). CDR3 residues: CASSPRRSNSPLHF. The DNA for the CDR3 is TGTGCCAGCAGTCCAAGACGGAGTAATTCACCCCTCCACTTT. Full variable domain (remainder filled in from reference TRBV7-9 and TRBJ1-6): DTGVSQNPRHKITKRGQNVTFRCDPISEHNRLYWYRQTLGQGPEFLTYFQNEAQLEKSRLLSDRFSAERPKGSFSTLEIQRTEQGDSAMYLCASSPRRSNSPLHFGNGTRLTVT.

This chain links TRBV5-1 with TRBJ2-2, with 8 bases identical to TRBD1. The CDR3 consists of 15 residues. With 4 bases clipped from V and 1 base from J, the junction kept 3 bases outside the gene matches. Germline loops: CDR1 SGHRS, CDR2 YFSETQ. CDR3 protein: CASSRDRLNTGELFF. The CDR3 DNA follows: TGCGCCAGCAGCCGGGACAGGCTGAACACCGGGGAGCTGTTTTTT.